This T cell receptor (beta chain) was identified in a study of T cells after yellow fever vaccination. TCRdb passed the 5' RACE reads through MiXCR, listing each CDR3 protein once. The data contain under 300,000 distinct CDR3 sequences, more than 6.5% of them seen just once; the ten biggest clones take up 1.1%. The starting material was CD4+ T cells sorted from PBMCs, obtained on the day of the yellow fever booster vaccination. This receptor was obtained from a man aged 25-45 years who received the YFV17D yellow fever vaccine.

The CDR3 sequence: CASSSLKDRGTDTQYF. CDR3 sequence (DNA): TGTGCCAGCAGTTCATTGAAGGACAGGGGCACAGATACGCAGTATTTT. The gene calls are TRBV28 and TRBJ2-3, with 8 bases lining up with TRBD1. This CDR3 contains 16 residues. Trimming took 4 bases from V and 1 from J; bases not matched to a gene: 7. The germline CDR1 and CDR2 sequences are MDHEN and SYDVKM.